Following are 23 T cell receptor beta chains from one sample sequenced in a study of blood T cell repertoires in COVID-19. The method was immunoSEQ multiplex PCR; TCRdb's version includes in-frame clones alone and lacks a portion of them. The sample has about 150,000 clones; less than 95% are singletons. Sequences were obtained from peripheral blood. The receptors were sampled from a man aged 50-60 years with acute or convalescent COVID-19.

The chain joins TRBV27 to TRBJ1-6, with D possibly matching TRBD1 (5 bases). CDR3 size: 14 residues. Looked up from germline, CDR1 is MNHEY and CDR2 is SMNVEV (reference sequence). V was cut by 3 bases and J by 8 bases, with 11 bases left in between. The CDR3 spells CASSFAGPDSPLHF. CDR3 sequence (DNA): TGTGCCAGCAGTTTCGCAGGGCCGGATTCACCCCTCCACTTT.

The J gene is TRBJ2-7, the V gene TRBV7-2; D call uncertain. CDR1 is SGHTA and CDR2 is FQGNSA in the germline V gene. V was shortened by 1 base and J by 3 bases, with 7 bases between the two germline ends. The CDR3 extends over 13 amino acids. CDR3 nucleotides: TGTGCCAGCAGCTTAGAGAGGAACTACGAGCAGTACGTC. This translates into CASSLERNYEQYV.

V is TRBV5-1 and J is TRBJ1-4, with a tentative D call TRBD1 (5 bases). Germline loops: CDR1 SGHRS, CDR2 YFSETQ. The CDR3 is made up of 13 amino acids. V was cut by 2 bases and J by 6 bases, with 8 bases left in between. This chain's CDR3 is CASSFQGYEKLFF. The DNA of the CDR3 is TGCGCCAGCAGCTTCCAGGGATATGAAAAACTGTTTTTT. The full variable domain, rest sourced from reference TRBV5-1 and TRBJ1-4, is KAGVTQTPRYLIKTRGQQVTLSCSPISGHRSVSWYQQTPGQGLQFLFEYFSETQRNKGNFPGRFSGRQFSNSRSEMNVSTLELGDSALYLCASSFQGYEKLFFGSGTQLSVL.

V usage is TRBV29-1 and J usage is TRBJ1-4; possibly TRBD1 for D (6 bases). The CDR3 loop spans 12 amino acids. Germline loops: CDR1 SQVTM, CDR2 ANQGSEA. V shed 5 bases and J shed 5 bases, with 9 bases lying between them. CDR3 residues: CSVSGGNEKLFF. The CDR3 nucleotides are TGCAGCGTTTCGGGGGGCAATGAAAAACTGTTTTTT.

The chain is built from TRBV28 and TRBJ2-3, with 10 bases that match TRBD2. V gave up 3 bases and J gave up 6 bases; unmatched junction bases: 9. Per germline, CDR1 MDHEN and CDR2 SYDVKM. The CDR3 totals 16 residues. CDR3 DNA sequence: TGTGCCAGCAGTTTTGGTTTAGCGGGGGGAGGTGATACGCAGTATTTT. Its protein is CASSFGLAGGGDTQYF.

This clone was found once. The V and J genes are TRBV19 and TRBJ2-2; 9 nucleotides line up with TRBD1. The J segment lost 1 base and the V segment lost 2 bases, leaving 8 bases of the junction unmatched. This CDR3 comprises 18 residues. CDR1 and CDR2 (germline): LNHDA, SQIVND (reference sequence). The chain's CDR3 is CASSIIRTGVWNTGELFF. CDR3 coding DNA: TGTGCCAGTAGTATAATCAGGACAGGGGTTTGGAACACCGGGGAGCTGTTTTTT.

This chain joins TRBV25-1 and TRBJ1-6; 7 positions agree with TRBD1. Per the germline V gene, CDR1 is MGHDK and CDR2 is SYGVNS. The CDR3 extends over 14 amino acids. Trimming took 4 bases from V and 4 from J; bases not matched to a gene: 1. The CDR3 DNA sequence: TGTGCCAGCAGTGCGACAGGGTATAATTCACCCCTCCACTTT. Translating it yields CASSATGYNSPLHF.

This clone was seen a handful of times. V gene TRBV2 combines with J gene TRBJ1-3; D is uncertain. Germline V gene sequence: CDR1 SNHLY, CDR2 FYNNEI. V lost 10 bases and J lost 0, with 19 bases in between. The CDR3 sequence is 16 residues long. The CDR3 is CATTAGRRYSGNTIYF. The CDR3 coding sequence is TGTGCCACCACCGCGGGCCGACGGTACTCTGGAAACACCATATATTTT.

The chain recombines TRBV19 with TRBJ2-7; perhaps TRBD2 as D (6 bases). Germline lookup yields CDR1 LNHDA and CDR2 SQIVND (reference sequence). V lost 3 bases and J 2 bases, leaving 11 bases between the germline ends. The CDR3 has 14 amino acids. CDR3 nucleotides: TGTGCCAGTAGTATCCGGGACTCAGCCTACGAGCAGTACTTC. It yields the protein CASSIRDSAYEQYF.

The chain is built from TRBV5-4 and TRBJ1-1, with D maybe TRBD1 (6 bases). CDR1 SGHNT and CDR2 YYREEE come from the germline V gene (reference sequence). V lost 0 bases and J 4 bases, leaving 16 bases between the germline ends. CDR3 length: 16 residues. The CDR3 nucleotides read TGTGCCAGCAGCTTGGAGAGGGGGAAGATAGGCACTGAAGCTTTCTTT. Translation: CASSLERGKIGTEAFF. Based on the CDR3 plus reference TRBV5-4 and TRBJ1-1, the full variable domain is ETGVTQSPTHLIKTRGQQVTLRCSSQSGHNTVSWYQQALGQGPQFIFQYYREEENGRGNFPPRFSGLQFPNYSSELNVNALELDDSALYLCASSLERGKIGTEAFFGQGTRLTVV.

The chain uses TRBV5-1 and TRBJ2-5, with 7 positions matching TRBD2. This CDR3 comprises 15 residues. CDR1 is SGHRS and CDR2 is YFSETQ in the germline V gene. The ends lost 4 bases at V and 7 bases at J; junction bases unmatched: 13. Here the CDR3 reads CASSEGDYSGGTQYF. In DNA, the CDR3 is TGCGCCAGCAGCGAAGGGGACTACTCCGGTGGGACCCAGTACTTC.

This chain uses TRBV28 with TRBJ2-1; 11 bases align to TRBD2. This CDR3 is built from 15 residues. CDR1 and CDR2 (germline): MDHEN, SYDVKM. J lost 3 bases, V lost 8 bases, and 6 bases had no gene match. The chain's CDR3 is CASVPGLAVYNEQFF. In DNA form, the CDR3 reads TGTGCCAGCGTGCCGGGACTAGCGGTCTACAATGAGCAGTTCTTC. Full variable domain (outside the CDR3, taken from reference TRBV28 and TRBJ2-1): DVKVTQSSRYLVKRTGEKVFLECVQDMDHENMFWYRQDPGLGLRLIYFSYDVKMKEKGDIPEGYSVSREKKERFSLILESASTNQTSMYLCASVPGLAVYNEQFFGPGTRLTVL.

This clone is a singleton in its sample. The chain employs TRBV28 and TRBJ2-3, with TRBD2 identical over 12 bases. The germline V gene has CDR1 MDHEN and CDR2 SYDVKM. Losses at the gene ends were 3 bases for V and 2 bases for J; bases not matched to a gene: 9. This CDR3 is built from 18 residues. CDR3 region: CASSFETSGSLLTDTQYF. In DNA form, the CDR3 reads TGTGCCAGCAGTTTCGAGACTAGCGGGAGTCTCCTCACAGATACGCAGTATTTT.

This chain joins TRBV11-2 and TRBJ2-7, with 8 bases lining up with TRBD2. This CDR3 spans 15 amino acids. Germline assignment: CDR1 SGHAT and CDR2 FQNNGV. The junction had 5 bases not matched to a gene; V was cut back by 0 bases and J by 4 bases. The CDR3 DNA is TGTGCCAGCAGCTTAGAGGCCTCGGGGGGGTACGAGCAGTACTTC. This translates into CASSLEASGGYEQYF.

The rearrangement links TRBV5-4 to TRBJ2-1; the match to TRBD2 covers 8 bases. This CDR3 is built from 16 residues. Germline assignment: CDR1 SGHNT and CDR2 YYREEE (reference sequence). Trimming took 2 bases from V and 4 from J; bases not matched to a gene: 8. The CDR3 nucleotides read TGTGCCAGCAGCTTCCCTGGCGGGAGGCATTACAATGAGCAGTTCTTC. This encodes CASSFPGGRHYNEQFF.

The chain combines TRBV28 with TRBJ2-3; 10 bases line up with TRBD1. Germline V lookup: CDR1 MDHEN, CDR2 SYDVKM. The CDR3 has 15 residues. V lost 4 bases, J lost 6 bases, and 7 bases stayed unmatched. The CDR3: CASSSTGGSMDTQYF. CDR3 sequence (DNA): TGTGCCAGCAGTTCGACAGGGGGCAGCATGGATACGCAGTATTTT.

The rearrangement links TRBV7-2 to TRBJ2-3; 10 bases fit TRBD2. Germline V CDR1 and CDR2: SGHTA, FQGNSA. V trimming: 3 bases; J trimming: 9 bases; junction bases outside the gene matches: 18. The CDR3 is 18 amino acids. The CDR3 DNA follows: TGTGCCAGCAGCTTCACAAGTGGGGAGCGGGGGGGTTTAGGAACGCAGTATTTT. Its protein product is CASSFTSGERGGLGTQYF.

The CDR3 reads CASSQQANTEAFF. CDR3 in DNA: TGTGCCAGCAGTCAACAGGCGAACACTGAAGCTTTCTTT. The rearrangement joins TRBV6-4 to TRBJ1-1; D is possibly TRBD1 (5 bases). V lost 5 bases to trimming and J lost 1 base, with 8 bases between them. This CDR3 region has 13 residues. Germline CDR1 is MRHNA and CDR2 is SNTAGT.

The chain links TRBV20-1 to TRBJ2-7, with 8 bases identical to TRBD1. This CDR3 region has 15 residues. After removal of 6 bases from V and 0 bases from J, the junction contained 10 bases not matched to a gene. Looked up from germline, CDR1 is DFQATT and CDR2 is SNEGSKA (reference sequence). The CDR3 coding sequence is TGCAGTGCAAGTAAAGGACAGGGCAGCTCCTACGAGCAGTACGTC. The encoded protein is CSASKGQGSSYEQYV.

This chain links TRBV5-6 with TRBJ2-5; D remains ambiguous. Germline CDR1 SGHDT, CDR2 YYEEEE. The CDR3 loop spans 15 amino acids. V dropped 3 bases and J dropped 2 bases, with 14 bases sitting between them. The CDR3 sequence is CASSSFRTRQETQYF. The CDR3 DNA reads TGTGCCAGCAGCTCATTCCGAACGAGGCAAGAGACCCAGTACTTC.

The rearrangement links TRBV7-9 to TRBJ1-3; unclear D gene. V dropped 2 bases and J dropped 0 bases, with 8 bases sitting between them. There are 15 residues in the CDR3. Germline V gene sequence: CDR1 SEHNR, CDR2 FQNEAQ (reference sequence). CDR3 loop: CASSLMRFSGNTIYF. The DNA for the CDR3 is TGTGCCAGCAGCTTAATGCGGTTCTCTGGAAACACCATATATTTT.

This sequence joins TRBV12-3 or TRBV12-4 and TRBJ2-2; D is unclear. The length of the CDR3 is 13 residues. V lost 4 bases, J lost 1 base, and 4 bases lay in between. CDR3 region: CASSSMNTGELFF. DNA of the CDR3: TGTGCCAGCAGTTCTATGAACACCGGGGAGCTGTTTTTT.

V and J are TRBV3-1 (or the pseudogene TRBV3-2) and TRBJ2-3; TRBD2 is a possible D gene (5 bases). V was pared by 0 bases and J by 5 bases, with 21 bases between. The length of the CDR3 is 18 residues. Germline lookup yields CDR1 LGHDT and CDR2 YNNKEL (reference sequence). This CDR3 reads CASSQDGSGYGEGDTQYF. The CDR3 nucleotides read TGTGCCAGCAGCCAAGACGGGTCCGGGTACGGAGAGGGAGATACGCAGTATTTT.